Listed here are 4 T cell receptor beta chains from one sample, sequenced in a study of molecular identifiers for immune sequencing clone quantification. Using its own MiXCR run on the PCR reads, TCRdb lists one record per CDR3 protein. The sample consists of tens of thousands of distinct CDR3 sequences, around 18% of them appearing once. Sequencing was performed on naive CD8+ T cells from blood, with Jurkat cell RNA spiked in. Subset reported: FACS-sorted CD8+CD4-CCR7+CD45RA+ naive T cells. These receptors were taken from a human donor in good health. Some libraries in this study had Jurkat cell RNA spiked in.

This chain uses TRBV6-2 or TRBV6-3 with TRBJ2-3; a possible D gene is TRBD2 (7 bases). With 2 bases removed from V and 6 bases from J, the gap between germline ends came to 18 bases. CDR1 MNHEY and CDR2 SVGEGT come from the germline V gene. The CDR3 runs to 16 residues. Here the CDR3 reads CASSYVWAGAQDTQYF. The CDR3 DNA is TGTGCCAGCAGTTACGTGTGGGCGGGGGCCCAGGATACGCAGTATTTT.

The table lists this clonotype with a few counts. V is TRBV7-6 and J is TRBJ1-3; TRBD1 matches 8 bases. CDR3 size: 15 residues. The germline CDR1 and CDR2 sequences are SGHVS and FNYEAQ. The V and J ends lost 5 bases and 3 bases, in that order; junction bases with no gene match: 6. Here the CDR3 DNA reads TGTGCCAGCAGCATCGCAGGGGGCGTTGGAAACACCATATATTTT. Translating it yields CASSIAGGVGNTIYF.

This clonotype was recorded at least ten times. The rearrangement joins TRBV27 to TRBJ2-3, with 8 positions matching TRBD2. The CDR3 loop spans 15 amino acids. From germline, CDR1 is MNHEY and CDR2 SMNVEV (reference sequence). Trimming at V came to 1 base and at J to 5 bases, leaving 5 bases not matched to a gene. The CDR3 region has the DNA TGTGCCAGCAGTTTATTCGCGGGAGGAGGAGATACGCAGTATTTT. Protein: CASSLFAGGGDTQYF.

This clonotype was counted a few times. This may come from a read error, since a much larger clone is one base off. The V and J genes are TRBV27 and TRBJ1-5; D might be TRBD1 (5 bases). Germline CDR1 MNHEY, CDR2 SMNVEV (reference sequence). CDR3 length: 14 residues. CDR3 region: CASSQGGSYQPRHF. The CDR3 coding sequence is TGTGCCAGCAGTCAGGGCGGTTCCTATCAGCCCCGGCATTTT.